Listed below are T cell receptor beta chains from one sample, sequenced in a study of TIL therapy for anti-PD-1-resistant metastatic lung cancer. Only in-frame clones appear in the TCRdb table, and some are missing; sequencing was by immunoSEQ multiplex PCR. This sample carries 95,000 or so clones, 65% of them seen once, and the ten largest clones take 10% to 11%. The starting material was tumor tissue, obtained at baseline. The source is a person aged 25 to 85 with non-small cell lung cancer. Each CDR3 is given with its conserved first and last residue. Each record gives: D gene, clone size, J gene, V gene, CDR3 DNA, CDR3 protein. The D gene is left open where the match is weak. Clone size is given for some rows only: seen once, a few or many times, or a class if the clone is expanded.

D gene: TRBD2; clone size: -; J gene: TRBJ2-7; V gene: TRBV7-3; CDR3 DNA: TGTGCCAGCAGTTTTTTAGCGGGGGGCCCCTACGAGCAGTACTTC; CDR3 protein: CASSFLAGGPYEQYF
D gene: TRBD1; clone size: -; J gene: TRBJ1-2; V gene: TRBV4-2; CDR3 DNA: TGTGCCAGCAGCCATGACAGGGACTATGGCTACACCTTC; CDR3 protein: CASSHDRDYGYTF
D gene: -; clone size: -; J gene: TRBJ1-6; V gene: TRBV2; CDR3 DNA: TGTGCCAGCAGTGGGGGAGGGGGGACACCTAATTCACCCCTCCACTTT; CDR3 protein: CASSGGGGTPNSPLHF
D gene: -; clone size: -; J gene: TRBJ1-2; V gene: TRBV11-2; CDR3 DNA: TGTGCCAGCAGCTCACCCACAGCTGGCGGCTATGGCTACACCTTC; CDR3 protein: CASSSPTAGGYGYTF
D gene: -; clone size: -; J gene: TRBJ2-5; V gene: TRBV5-1; CDR3 DNA: TGCGCCAGCAGCTCAGCTAGCAAGACCCAGTACTTC; CDR3 protein: CASSSASKTQYF
D gene: -; clone size: -; J gene: TRBJ2-6; V gene: TRBV18; CDR3 DNA: TGTGCCAGCTCACCCCCATGGGGGCCGGCCTCTGGGGCCAACGTCCTGACTTTC; CDR3 protein: CASSPPWGPASGANVLTF
D gene: -; clone size: few; J gene: TRBJ1-1; V gene: TRBV28; CDR3 DNA: TGTGCCAGCAGTCCGGCAGGGAACACTGAAGCTTTCTTT; CDR3 protein: CASSPAGNTEAFF
D gene: -; clone size: -; J gene: TRBJ2-5; V gene: TRBV7-9; CDR3 DNA: TGTGCCAGCAGCTTAGGCGTCGATTTTTCAGAGACCCAGTACTTC; CDR3 protein: CASSLGVDFSETQYF
D gene: TRBD1; clone size: -; J gene: TRBJ1-1; V gene: TRBV28; CDR3 DNA: TGTGCCAGCAGTGGACAGGGGGCTGGGAACACTGAAGCTTTCTTT; CDR3 protein: CASSGQGAGNTEAFF
D gene: -; clone size: -; J gene: TRBJ2-7; V gene: TRBV6-5; CDR3 DNA: TGTGCCAGCAGTTACTCGACAGTATACGAGCAGTACTTC; CDR3 protein: CASSYSTVYEQYF
D gene: -; clone size: many; J gene: TRBJ2-2; V gene: TRBV11-3; CDR3 DNA: TGTGCCAGCAGCCTTCAGGGTACCCAAACCGGGGAGCTGTTTTTT; CDR3 protein: CASSLQGTQTGELFF
D gene: -; clone size: -; J gene: TRBJ2-3; V gene: TRBV7-9; CDR3 DNA: TGTGCCAGCAGCTTGCATCAGGGGCGTCGTACAGATACGCAGTATTTT; CDR3 protein: CASSLHQGRRTDTQYF
D gene: TRBD2; clone size: -; J gene: TRBJ2-1; V gene: TRBV19; CDR3 DNA: TGTGCCAGTAGTTCTCGGGGGGGCCTCGGTGAGCAGTTCTTC; CDR3 protein: CASSSRGGLGEQFF
D gene: -; clone size: many; J gene: TRBJ1-5; V gene: TRBV6-2/TRBV6-3; CDR3 DNA: TGTGCCAGCAGCTCGGCTTCGTGGGCCCAGCATTTT; CDR3 protein: CASSSASWAQHF
D gene: TRBD1; clone size: -; J gene: TRBJ1-1; V gene: TRBV9; CDR3 DNA: TGTGCCAGCAGCCTCCAAGACAGGGTGAACACTGAAGCTTTCTTT; CDR3 protein: CASSLQDRVNTEAFF
D gene: TRBD1; clone size: -; J gene: TRBJ2-1; V gene: TRBV7-4; CDR3 DNA: TGTGCCAGCAGCACCCGGGACAGGGGGCGCGGGATGACCCCCTACAATGAGCAGTTCTTC; CDR3 protein: CASSTRDRGRGMTPYNEQFF
D gene: -; clone size: -; J gene: TRBJ1-3; V gene: TRBV5-4; CDR3 DNA: TGTGCCAGCAGCTTGGGGGCTGGAAACACCATATATTTT; CDR3 protein: CASSLGAGNTIYF
D gene: -; clone size: -; J gene: TRBJ2-7; V gene: TRBV27; CDR3 DNA: TGTGCCAGCAGCCCAGGCTCCTACGAGCAGTACTTC; CDR3 protein: CASSPGSYEQYF
D gene: -; clone size: -; J gene: TRBJ2-5; V gene: TRBV19; CDR3 DNA: TGTGCCAGTAAGAGCGGCCCGGAGACCCAGTACTTC; CDR3 protein: CASKSGPETQYF
D gene: TRBD1; clone size: -; J gene: TRBJ2-1; V gene: TRBV5-1; CDR3 DNA: TGCGCCAGCAGCCACGGACAGGGGGATGATGAGCAGTTCTTC; CDR3 protein: CASSHGQGDDEQFF
D gene: -; clone size: -; J gene: TRBJ1-4; V gene: TRBV6-7; CDR3 DNA: TGTGCCAGCAGTTACGGTCACACGGAACGTAATGAAAAACTGTTTTTT; CDR3 protein: CASSYGHTERNEKLFF
D gene: TRBD1; clone size: -; J gene: TRBJ1-5; V gene: TRBV30; CDR3 DNA: TGTGCCTGGACCCCGTCCCGGGACAGTCATAGCAATCAGCCCCAGCATTTT; CDR3 protein: CAWTPSRDSHSNQPQHF
D gene: TRBD1; clone size: -; J gene: TRBJ1-2; V gene: TRBV2; CDR3 DNA: TGTGCCAGCAGTCGGACAGGGGCGGATGGCTACACCTTC; CDR3 protein: CASSRTGADGYTF
D gene: TRBD2; clone size: few; J gene: TRBJ2-4; V gene: TRBV10-3; CDR3 DNA: TGTGCCATCAGTGACAGAGCGGGACTAGCCAAAAACATTCAGTACTTC; CDR3 protein: CAISDRAGLAKNIQYF
D gene: -; clone size: -; J gene: TRBJ2-5; V gene: TRBV7-2; CDR3 DNA: TGTGCCATCGGACAAGGGGCCCACCAAGAGACCCAGTACTTC; CDR3 protein: CAIGQGAHQETQYF
D gene: -; clone size: -; J gene: TRBJ2-7; V gene: TRBV14; CDR3 DNA: TGTGCCAGCAGCCAAGGCATTCAAGTGCGATCCCCCTACGAGCAGTACTTC; CDR3 protein: CASSQGIQVRSPYEQYF
D gene: -; clone size: -; J gene: TRBJ2-7; V gene: TRBV2; CDR3 DNA: TGTGCCAGCATGGAATACAACCGAGACTACGAGCAGTACTTC; CDR3 protein: CASMEYNRDYEQYF
D gene: TRBD1; clone size: -; J gene: TRBJ1-2; V gene: TRBV29-1; CDR3 DNA: TGCAGCGTTGGAGGGGGCAATGGCTACACCTTC; CDR3 protein: CSVGGGNGYTF
D gene: TRBD2; clone size: -; J gene: TRBJ2-1; V gene: TRBV19; CDR3 DNA: TGTGCCAGTAGTTCCGGGACTAGCGACAATGAGCAGTTCTTC; CDR3 protein: CASSSGTSDNEQFF
D gene: -; clone size: few; J gene: TRBJ1-1; V gene: TRBV7-9; CDR3 DNA: TGTGCCAGCAGCCGTGGGTGGGGGAACACTGAAGCTTTCTTT; CDR3 protein: CASSRGWGNTEAFF
D gene: TRBD2; clone size: -; J gene: TRBJ2-7; V gene: TRBV4-3; CDR3 DNA: TGCGCCAGCAGCCAAGGTCCGGTCGGGAGGAACGAGCAGTACTTC; CDR3 protein: CASSQGPVGRNEQYF
D gene: -; clone size: few; J gene: TRBJ2-2; V gene: TRBV14; CDR3 DNA: TGTGCCAGCTCAGACTCAGTGGACGCCGGGGAGCTGTTTTTT; CDR3 protein: CASSDSVDAGELFF
D gene: -; clone size: -; J gene: TRBJ2-5; V gene: TRBV18; CDR3 DNA: TGTGCCAGCTCACCGCTTCTTCTAGCGCAATCGGAAGAGACCCAGTACTTC; CDR3 protein: CASSPLLLAQSEETQYF
D gene: -; clone size: -; J gene: TRBJ1-6; V gene: TRBV4-1; CDR3 DNA: TGCGCCAGCAGCCAAGCACAAGCTGGACGAAATTTCACCCTCCACTTT; CDR3 protein: CASSQAQAGRNFTLHF
D gene: -; clone size: -; J gene: TRBJ2-2; V gene: TRBV5-5; CDR3 DNA: TGTGCCAGCAGTCAGACCCCGAGCACCGGGGAGCTGTTTTTT; CDR3 protein: CASSQTPSTGELFF
D gene: -; clone size: -; J gene: TRBJ2-5; V gene: TRBV24-1; CDR3 DNA: TGTGCCACCAGTGAGGTGGGGGTGTTCGGGCCAGAGACCCAGTACTTC; CDR3 protein: CATSEVGVFGPETQYF
D gene: TRBD1; clone size: -; J gene: TRBJ1-3; V gene: TRBV2; CDR3 DNA: TGTGCCAGCGCTCCCGGACAGGGGGCGACCTCCTCTGGAAACACCATATATTTT; CDR3 protein: CASAPGQGATSSGNTIYF
D gene: TRBD1; clone size: -; J gene: TRBJ1-2; V gene: TRBV6-5; CDR3 DNA: TGTGCCAGCAGCAAGGGACAGAACAACTATGGCTACACCTTC; CDR3 protein: CASSKGQNNYGYTF
D gene: -; clone size: -; J gene: TRBJ2-1; V gene: TRBV4-1; CDR3 DNA: TGCGCCAGCAGCCAAGATTCGGTACAGTACAATGAGCAGTTCTTC; CDR3 protein: CASSQDSVQYNEQFF
D gene: -; clone size: few; J gene: TRBJ1-5; V gene: TRBV6-2/TRBV6-3; CDR3 DNA: TGTGCCAGCAGTACTCCTAGGCAGCCCCAGCATTTT; CDR3 protein: CASSTPRQPQHF
D gene: TRBD2; clone size: -; J gene: TRBJ2-1; V gene: TRBV5-4; CDR3 DNA: TGTGCCAGCAGCTTGAGTGGGGGGAGGGGAGCCTACAATGAGCAGTTCTTC; CDR3 protein: CASSLSGGRGAYNEQFF
D gene: TRBD1; clone size: few; J gene: TRBJ1-6; V gene: TRBV3-1/TRBV3-2; CDR3 DNA: TGTGCCAGCAGCCAAGATCTACCCGACAGGGAAAATTCACCCCTCCACTTT; CDR3 protein: CASSQDLPDRENSPLHF
D gene: -; clone size: -; J gene: TRBJ2-3; V gene: TRBV4-3; CDR3 DNA: TGCGCCAGCAGCCAAGAAACGGTCGGCACAGATACGCAGTATTTT; CDR3 protein: CASSQETVGTDTQYF
D gene: -; clone size: -; J gene: TRBJ2-6; V gene: TRBV6-5; CDR3 DNA: TGTGCCAGCCTTTCTCGAATCTCTGGTGCCAACGTCCTGACTTTC; CDR3 protein: CASLSRISGANVLTF
D gene: -; clone size: -; J gene: TRBJ2-3; V gene: TRBV7-2; CDR3 DNA: TGTGCCAGCAGCTATACGACACGGCCAGATACGCAGTATTTT; CDR3 protein: CASSYTTRPDTQYF
D gene: -; clone size: -; J gene: TRBJ1-6; V gene: TRBV4-2; CDR3 DNA: TGTGCCAGCAGCCAAGCAGGGTCCAATTCACCCCTCCACTTT; CDR3 protein: CASSQAGSNSPLHF
D gene: TRBD1; clone size: -; J gene: TRBJ1-2; V gene: TRBV9; CDR3 DNA: TGTGCCAGCAGCGCCACGACAGGGATAAGAGGTGGCTACACCTTC; CDR3 protein: CASSATTGIRGGYTF
D gene: -; clone size: few; J gene: TRBJ2-1; V gene: TRBV28; CDR3 DNA: TGTGCCAGCAGTTTGGCAGGGAGTAGAAGGGGTGAGCAGTTCTTC; CDR3 protein: CASSLAGSRRGEQFF
D gene: -; clone size: -; J gene: TRBJ2-2; V gene: TRBV4-3; CDR3 DNA: TGCGCCAGCAGCCCCGGGCCAGGGATCTGGGGGGAGCTGTTTTTT; CDR3 protein: CASSPGPGIWGELFF
D gene: -; clone size: few; J gene: TRBJ1-6; V gene: TRBV7-6; CDR3 DNA: TGTGCCAGCAGCTTAGATACCGGGGGCGGCTCACCCCTCCACTTT; CDR3 protein: CASSLDTGGGSPLHF
D gene: -; clone size: -; J gene: TRBJ2-7; V gene: TRBV7-2; CDR3 DNA: TGTGCCAGCAGCGCAACAGGGACGGTGGGGGAGCAGTACTTC; CDR3 protein: CASSATGTVGEQYF
D gene: -; clone size: -; J gene: TRBJ1-5; V gene: TRBV9; CDR3 DNA: TGTGCCAGCAGCGCAGGACTCAATAGCAATCAGCCCCAGCATTTT; CDR3 protein: CASSAGLNSNQPQHF
D gene: -; clone size: once; J gene: TRBJ1-2; V gene: TRBV15; CDR3 DNA: TGTGCCACCAGATCAAGCCGGACGGCAAGCTATGGCTACACCTTC; CDR3 protein: CATRSSRTASYGYTF